This is a list of T cell receptor beta chains from one sample in a study of cytomegalovirus exposure and HLA in healthy donors. Assay used: immunoSEQ multiplex PCR; TCRdb lists only in-frame clones, some missing. Among 100,000 to 120,000 clones listed, over 85% were seen once. Sequencing was carried out using PBMCs. Receptor source: a woman aged 18 to 35 in good health and CMV-seronegative. CDR3s include the opening cysteine and the closing phenylalanine or tryptophan. A D gene is named only where the DNA matches it firmly. Rows may omit the clone size; those that give it use once, few, many or a size class.

d_gene,v_gene,j_gene,abundance,CDR3aa,CDR3nt
NA,TRBV4-3,TRBJ2-1,NA,CASSQVARVPPYNEQFF,TGCGCCAGCAGCCAAGTTGCCAGGGTTCCGCCTTACAATGAGCAGTTCTTC
TRBD1,TRBV11-2,TRBJ1-2,once,CASSPTLLGGGYTF,TGTGCCAGCAGCCCTACCCTCCTAGGGGGCGGCTACACCTTC
TRBD2,TRBV6-5,TRBJ2-2,NA,CASSFGGRVTGELFF,TGTGCCAGCAGTTTTGGCGGGAGGGTCACCGGGGAGCTGTTTTTT
NA,TRBV18,TRBJ2-5,once,CASSPPQVETQYF,TGTGCCAGCTCACCACCACAGGTAGAGACCCAGTACTTC
TRBD1,TRBV5-1,TRBJ1-4,NA,CASSSGQGWDEKLFF,TGCGCCAGCAGCTCAGGACAGGGGTGGGATGAAAAACTGTTTTTT
TRBD1,TRBV7-6,TRBJ2-2,NA,CASSLGRGQDNTGELFF,TGTGCCAGCAGCTTAGGTCGGGGACAGGACAACACCGGGGAGCTGTTTTTT
TRBD1,TRBV6-5,TRBJ1-4,NA,CASRIWDRVGEKLFF,TGTGCCAGCAGGATCTGGGACAGGGTTGGCGAAAAACTGTTTTTT
NA,TRBV28,TRBJ1-1,NA,CASSLRGGRTEAFF,TGTGCCAGCAGTTTGAGGGGGGGCAGGACTGAAGCTTTCTTT
TRBD1,TRBV29-1,TRBJ1-2,NA,CSVVSDRGLHGYTF,TGCAGCGTTGTCTCCGACAGGGGGCTTCATGGCTACACCTTC
NA,TRBV4-3,TRBJ2-1,NA,CASSLRDSYNEQFF,TGCGCCAGCAGCCTACGGGACTCCTACAATGAGCAGTTCTTC
TRBD2,TRBV9,TRBJ2-3,NA,CASNLVAGGTDTQYF,TGTGCCAGCAATTTGGTAGCGGGGGGCACAGATACGCAGTATTTT
TRBD2,TRBV7-2,TRBJ2-7,NA,CASSLGLAGSSYEQYF,TGTGCCAGCAGCTTGGGACTAGCGGGTAGTTCCTACGAGCAGTACTTC